Given below is one T cell receptor (beta chain) in context. No antigen is known for it. The junction departs from germline at one end; a sequencing error may be responsible. The study reverse transcribed the entire isolated RNA, so it sequenced expressed TCRB transcripts. Sequencing was performed with immunoSEQ multiplex PCR; in TCRdb, only in-frame clones are kept and a portion is missing. Among under 300,000 clones listed, 24% were seen once. These data originate in a study of beta chain features in type 1 diabetes. General study findings and limits: Researchers report that Type 1 diabetes patients had moderately but significantly shorter TCRB CDR3s across all four CD4+ subsets.

The source of this sequence is a woman in her thirties with type 1 diabetes. The sample comprised naive CD4+ T cells from blood.

CDR3 in amino acids: CASSRGTGEAYEQYF. The CDR3 coding sequence is TGTGCTAGCAGCCGAGGGACAGGGGAAGCCTACGAGCAGTACTTC. The V call is TRBV7-7, the J call TRBJ2-7, with TRBD1 matching 10 bases. The CDR3 has 15 amino acids. CDR1 and CDR2 from the germline V gene are SSHAT and FNYEAQ (reference sequence).